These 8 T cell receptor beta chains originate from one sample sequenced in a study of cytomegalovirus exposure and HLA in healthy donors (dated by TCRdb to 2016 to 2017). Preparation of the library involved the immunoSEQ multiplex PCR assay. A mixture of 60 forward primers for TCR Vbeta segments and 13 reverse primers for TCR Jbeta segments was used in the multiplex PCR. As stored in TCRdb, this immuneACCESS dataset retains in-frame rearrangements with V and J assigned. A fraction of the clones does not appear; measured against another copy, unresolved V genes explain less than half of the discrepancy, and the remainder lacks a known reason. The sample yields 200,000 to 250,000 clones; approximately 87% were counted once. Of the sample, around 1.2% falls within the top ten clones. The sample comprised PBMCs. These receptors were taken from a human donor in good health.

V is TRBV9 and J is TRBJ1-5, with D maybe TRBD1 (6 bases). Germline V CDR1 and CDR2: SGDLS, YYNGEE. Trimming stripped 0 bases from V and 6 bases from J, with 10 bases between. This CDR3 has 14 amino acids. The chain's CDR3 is CASSVAGGRQPQHF. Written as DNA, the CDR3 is TGTGCCAGCAGCGTAGCGGGGGGCCGTCAGCCCCAGCATTTT.

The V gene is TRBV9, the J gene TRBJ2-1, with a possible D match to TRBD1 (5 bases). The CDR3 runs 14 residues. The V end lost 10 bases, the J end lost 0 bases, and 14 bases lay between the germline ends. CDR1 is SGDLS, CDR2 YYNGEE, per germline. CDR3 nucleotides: TGTGCCTCGCAGGGTGCCAACTCCTACAATGAGCAGTTCTTC. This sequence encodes CASQGANSYNEQFF.

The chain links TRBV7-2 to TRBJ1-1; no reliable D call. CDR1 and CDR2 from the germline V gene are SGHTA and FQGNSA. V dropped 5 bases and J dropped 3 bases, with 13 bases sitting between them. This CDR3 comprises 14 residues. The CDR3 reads CASSPNAGYTEAFF. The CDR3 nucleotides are TGTGCCAGCAGCCCTAATGCAGGCTACACTGAAGCTTTCTTT. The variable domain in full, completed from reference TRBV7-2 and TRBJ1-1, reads GAGVSQSPSNKVTEKGKDVELRCDPISGHTALYWYRQSLGQGLEFLIYFQGNSAPDKSGLPSDRFSAERTGGSVSTLTIQRTQQEDSAVYLCASSPNAGYTEAFFGQGTRLTVV.

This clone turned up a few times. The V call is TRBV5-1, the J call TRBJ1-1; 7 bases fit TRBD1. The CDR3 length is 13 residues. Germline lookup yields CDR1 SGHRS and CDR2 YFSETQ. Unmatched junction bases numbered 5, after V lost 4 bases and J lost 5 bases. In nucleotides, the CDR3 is TGCGCCAGCAGCCGACAGGGAAATACTGAAGCTTTCTTT. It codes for CASSRQGNTEAFF.

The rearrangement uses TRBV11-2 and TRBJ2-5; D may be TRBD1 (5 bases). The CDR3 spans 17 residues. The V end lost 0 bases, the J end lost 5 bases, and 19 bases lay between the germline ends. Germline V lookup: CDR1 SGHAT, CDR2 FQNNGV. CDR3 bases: TGTGCCAGCAGCTTAGATCAGTGGCGCAGGGCCGGCGAGACCCAGTACTTC. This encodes CASSLDQWRRAGETQYF.

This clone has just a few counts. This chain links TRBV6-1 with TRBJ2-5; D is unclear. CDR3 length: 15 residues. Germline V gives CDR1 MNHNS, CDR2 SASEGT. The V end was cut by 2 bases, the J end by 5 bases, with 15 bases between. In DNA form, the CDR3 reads TGTGCCAGCAGTGAAAAAGCAACAGACCGGGAGACCCAGTACTTC. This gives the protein CASSEKATDRETQYF.

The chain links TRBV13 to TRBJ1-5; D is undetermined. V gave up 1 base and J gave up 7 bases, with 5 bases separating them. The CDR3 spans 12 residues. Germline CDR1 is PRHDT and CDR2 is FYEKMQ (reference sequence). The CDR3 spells CASSLDNQPQHF. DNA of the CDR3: TGTGCCAGCAGCTTAGACAACCAGCCCCAGCATTTT.

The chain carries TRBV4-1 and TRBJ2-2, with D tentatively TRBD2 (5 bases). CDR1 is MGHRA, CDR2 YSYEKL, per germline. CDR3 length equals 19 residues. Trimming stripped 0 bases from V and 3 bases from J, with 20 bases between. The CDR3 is CASSQDQDSWAEDTGELFF. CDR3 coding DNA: TGCGCCAGCAGCCAAGATCAAGACTCCTGGGCGGAGGACACCGGGGAGCTGTTTTTT.